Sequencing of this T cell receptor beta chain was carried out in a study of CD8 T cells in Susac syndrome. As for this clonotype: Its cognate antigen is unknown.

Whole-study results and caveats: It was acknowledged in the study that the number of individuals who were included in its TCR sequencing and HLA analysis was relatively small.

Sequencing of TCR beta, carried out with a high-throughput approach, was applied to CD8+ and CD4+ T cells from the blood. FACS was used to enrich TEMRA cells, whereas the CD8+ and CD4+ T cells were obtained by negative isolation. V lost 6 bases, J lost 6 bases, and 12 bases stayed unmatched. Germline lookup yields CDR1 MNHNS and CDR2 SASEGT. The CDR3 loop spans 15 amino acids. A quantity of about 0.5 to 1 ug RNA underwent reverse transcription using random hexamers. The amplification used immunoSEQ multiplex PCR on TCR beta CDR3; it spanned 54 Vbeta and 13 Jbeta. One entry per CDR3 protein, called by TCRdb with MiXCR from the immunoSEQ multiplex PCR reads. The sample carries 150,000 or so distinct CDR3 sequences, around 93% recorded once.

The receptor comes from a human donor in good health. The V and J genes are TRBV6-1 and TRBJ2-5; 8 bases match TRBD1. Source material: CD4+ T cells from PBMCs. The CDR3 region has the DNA TGTGCCAGCAGCGCAAGGACAGGGATAATGAAGACCCAGTACTTC. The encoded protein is CASSARTGIMKTQYF.